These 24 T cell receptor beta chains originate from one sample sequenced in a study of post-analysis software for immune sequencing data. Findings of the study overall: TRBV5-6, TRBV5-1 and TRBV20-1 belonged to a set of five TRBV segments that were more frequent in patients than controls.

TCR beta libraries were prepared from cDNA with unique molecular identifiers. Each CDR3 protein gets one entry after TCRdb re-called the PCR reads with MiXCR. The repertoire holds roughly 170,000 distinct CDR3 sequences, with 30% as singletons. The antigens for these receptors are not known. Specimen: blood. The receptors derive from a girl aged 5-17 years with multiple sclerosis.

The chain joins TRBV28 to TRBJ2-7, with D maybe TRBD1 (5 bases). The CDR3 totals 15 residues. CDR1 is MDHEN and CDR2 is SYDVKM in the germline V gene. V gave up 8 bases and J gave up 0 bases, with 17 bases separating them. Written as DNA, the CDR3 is TGTGCCAGCCTACCTGAATCGCAGGGCTCCTACGAGCAGTACTTC. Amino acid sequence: CASLPESQGSYEQYF.

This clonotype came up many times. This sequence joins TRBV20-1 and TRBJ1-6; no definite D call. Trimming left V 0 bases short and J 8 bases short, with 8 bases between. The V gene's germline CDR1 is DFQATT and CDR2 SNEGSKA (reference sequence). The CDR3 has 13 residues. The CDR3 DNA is TGCAGTGCTAGAGATGATCCGGATTCACCCCTCCACTTT. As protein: CSARDDPDSPLHF.

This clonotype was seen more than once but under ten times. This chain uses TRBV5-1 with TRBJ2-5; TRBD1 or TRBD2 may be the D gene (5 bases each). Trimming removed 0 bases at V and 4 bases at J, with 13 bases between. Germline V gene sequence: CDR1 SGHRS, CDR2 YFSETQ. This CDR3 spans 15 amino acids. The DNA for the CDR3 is TGCGCCAGCAGCTTGGCCCCGGGACCCCTAGAGACCCAGTACTTC. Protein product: CASSLAPGPLETQYF.

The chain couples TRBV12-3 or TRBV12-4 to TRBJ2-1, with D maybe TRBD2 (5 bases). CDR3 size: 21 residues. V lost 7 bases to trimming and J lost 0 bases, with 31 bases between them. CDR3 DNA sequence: TGTGCCAGCACCATCCTCGGGATTAGCCGAAACCAAATGAGCTCCTACAATGAGCAGTTCTTC. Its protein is CASTILGISRNQMSSYNEQFF.

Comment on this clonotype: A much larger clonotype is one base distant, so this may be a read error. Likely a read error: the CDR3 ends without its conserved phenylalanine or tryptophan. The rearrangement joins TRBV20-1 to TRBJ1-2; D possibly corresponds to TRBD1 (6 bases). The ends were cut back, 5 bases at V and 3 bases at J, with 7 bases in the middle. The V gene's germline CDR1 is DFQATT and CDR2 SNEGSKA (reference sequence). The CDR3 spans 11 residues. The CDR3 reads CSAWTDYGYTS. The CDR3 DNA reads TGCAGTGCTTGGACAGACTATGGCTACACCTCC.

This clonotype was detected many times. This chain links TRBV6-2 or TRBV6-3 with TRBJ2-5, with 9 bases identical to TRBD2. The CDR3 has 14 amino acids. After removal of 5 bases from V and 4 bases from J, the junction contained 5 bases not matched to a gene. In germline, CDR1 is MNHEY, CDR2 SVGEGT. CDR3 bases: TGTGCCAGCAGTCACGGGACTAGCTTAGAGACCCAGTACTTC. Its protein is CASSHGTSLETQYF.

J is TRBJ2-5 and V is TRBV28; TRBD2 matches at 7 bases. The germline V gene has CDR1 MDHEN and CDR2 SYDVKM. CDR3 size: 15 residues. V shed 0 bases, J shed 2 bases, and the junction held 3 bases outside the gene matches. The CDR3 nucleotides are TGTGCCAGCAGTTTATGGCTAGCGGAACAAGAGACCCAGTACTTC. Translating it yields CASSLWLAEQETQYF.

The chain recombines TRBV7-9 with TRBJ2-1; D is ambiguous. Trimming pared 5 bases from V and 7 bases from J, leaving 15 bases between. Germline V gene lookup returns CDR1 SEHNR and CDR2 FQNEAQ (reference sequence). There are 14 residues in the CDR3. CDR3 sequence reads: CASSPRLGKNEQFF. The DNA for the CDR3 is TGTGCCAGCAGCCCCCGGCTAGGTAAGAATGAGCAGTTCTTC.

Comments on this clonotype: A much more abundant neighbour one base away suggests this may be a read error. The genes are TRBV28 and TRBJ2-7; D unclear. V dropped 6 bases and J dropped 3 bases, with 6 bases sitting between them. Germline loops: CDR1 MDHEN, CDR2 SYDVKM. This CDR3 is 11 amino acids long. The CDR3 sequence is CASSWVYEQYF. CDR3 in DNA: TGTGCCAGCAGCTGGGTCTACGAGCAGTACTTC.

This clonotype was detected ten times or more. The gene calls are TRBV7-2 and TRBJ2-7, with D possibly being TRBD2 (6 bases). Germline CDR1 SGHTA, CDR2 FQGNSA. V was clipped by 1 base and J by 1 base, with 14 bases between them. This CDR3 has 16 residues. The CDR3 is CASSLDSLGTSYEQYF. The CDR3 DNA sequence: TGTGCCAGCAGCTTAGATTCGTTAGGGACTTCCTACGAGCAGTACTTC.

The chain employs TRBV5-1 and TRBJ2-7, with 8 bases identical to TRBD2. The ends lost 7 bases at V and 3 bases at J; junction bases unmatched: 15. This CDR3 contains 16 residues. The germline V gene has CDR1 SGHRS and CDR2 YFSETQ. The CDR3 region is CASHSRDGRANYEQYF. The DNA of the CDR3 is TGCGCCAGCCATTCCAGGGACGGGAGGGCGAACTACGAGCAGTACTTC.

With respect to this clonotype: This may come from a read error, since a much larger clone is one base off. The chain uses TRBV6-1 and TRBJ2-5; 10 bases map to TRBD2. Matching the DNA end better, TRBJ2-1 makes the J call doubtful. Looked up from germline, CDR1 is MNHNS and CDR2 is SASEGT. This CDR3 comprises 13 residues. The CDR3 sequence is CAGRTSGQETQFF. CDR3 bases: TGTGCCGGACGGACTAGCGGACAAGAGACCCAGTTCTTC.

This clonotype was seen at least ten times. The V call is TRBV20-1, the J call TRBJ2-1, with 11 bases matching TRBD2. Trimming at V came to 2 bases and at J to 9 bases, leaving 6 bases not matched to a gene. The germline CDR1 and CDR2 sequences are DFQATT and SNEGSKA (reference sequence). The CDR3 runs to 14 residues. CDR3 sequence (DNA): TGCAGTGCTAGAATTAGCGGGAGGGCTGGTGAGCAGTTCTTC. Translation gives CSARISGRAGEQFF.

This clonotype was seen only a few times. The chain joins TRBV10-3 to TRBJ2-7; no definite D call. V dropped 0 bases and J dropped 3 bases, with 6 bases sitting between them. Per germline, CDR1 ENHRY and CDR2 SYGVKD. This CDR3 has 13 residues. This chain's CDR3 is CAISESAVYEQYF. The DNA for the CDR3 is TGTGCCATCAGTGAGTCGGCCGTCTACGAGCAGTACTTC.

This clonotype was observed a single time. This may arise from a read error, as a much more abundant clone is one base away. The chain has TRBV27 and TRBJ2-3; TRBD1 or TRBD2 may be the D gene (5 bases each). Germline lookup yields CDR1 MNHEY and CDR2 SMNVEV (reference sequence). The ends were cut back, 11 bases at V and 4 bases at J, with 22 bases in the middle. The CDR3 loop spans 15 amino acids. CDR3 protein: CAGNGRGRGADTQYF. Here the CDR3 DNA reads TGTGCCGGCAACGGGCGTGGGAGAGGGGCAGATACGCAGTATTTT.

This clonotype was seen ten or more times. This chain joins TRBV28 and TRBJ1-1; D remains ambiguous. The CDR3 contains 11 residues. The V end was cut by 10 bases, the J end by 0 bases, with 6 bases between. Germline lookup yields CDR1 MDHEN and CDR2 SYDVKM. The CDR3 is CATLLNTEAFF. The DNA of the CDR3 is TGTGCCACCCTTCTGAACACTGAAGCTTTCTTT.

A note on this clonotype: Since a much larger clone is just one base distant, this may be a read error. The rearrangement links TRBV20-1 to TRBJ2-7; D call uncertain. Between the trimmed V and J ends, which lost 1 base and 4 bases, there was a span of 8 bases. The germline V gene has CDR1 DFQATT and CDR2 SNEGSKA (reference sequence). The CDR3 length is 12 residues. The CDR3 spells CSARGYWYEQYF. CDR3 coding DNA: TGCAGTGCTAGAGGTTACTGGTACGAGCAGTACTTC.

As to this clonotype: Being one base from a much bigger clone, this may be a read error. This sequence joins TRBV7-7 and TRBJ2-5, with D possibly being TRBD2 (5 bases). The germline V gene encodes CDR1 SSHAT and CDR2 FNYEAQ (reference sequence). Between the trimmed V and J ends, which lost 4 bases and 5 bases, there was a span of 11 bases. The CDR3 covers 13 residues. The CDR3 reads CASSSGFRETQYF. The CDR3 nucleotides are TGTGCCAGCAGCTCGGGGTTTCGGGAGACCCAGTACTTC.

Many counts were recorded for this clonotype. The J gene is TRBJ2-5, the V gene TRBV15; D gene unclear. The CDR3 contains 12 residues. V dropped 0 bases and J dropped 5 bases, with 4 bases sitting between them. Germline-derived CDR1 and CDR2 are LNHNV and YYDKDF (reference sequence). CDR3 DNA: TGTGCCACCAGCAGAGATGGGGAGACCCAGTACTTC. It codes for CATSRDGETQYF.

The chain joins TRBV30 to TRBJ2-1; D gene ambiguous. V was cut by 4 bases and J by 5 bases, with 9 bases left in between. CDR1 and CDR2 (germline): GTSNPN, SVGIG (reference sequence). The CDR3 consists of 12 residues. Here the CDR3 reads CAWTNANNEQFF. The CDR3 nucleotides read TGTGCCTGGACGAATGCCAACAATGAGCAGTTCTTC.

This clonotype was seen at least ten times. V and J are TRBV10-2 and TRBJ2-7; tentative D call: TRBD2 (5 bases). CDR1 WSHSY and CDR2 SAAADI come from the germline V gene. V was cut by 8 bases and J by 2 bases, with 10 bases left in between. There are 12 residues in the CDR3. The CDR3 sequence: CASLAGTYEQYF. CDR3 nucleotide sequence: TGCGCCAGCCTAGCCGGCACCTACGAGCAGTACTTC.

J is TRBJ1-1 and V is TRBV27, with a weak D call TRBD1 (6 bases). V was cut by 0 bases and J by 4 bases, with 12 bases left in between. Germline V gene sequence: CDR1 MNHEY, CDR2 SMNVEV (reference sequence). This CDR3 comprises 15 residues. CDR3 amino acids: CASSLSMKGGTEAFF. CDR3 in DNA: TGTGCCAGCAGTTTATCGATGAAGGGGGGCACTGAAGCTTTCTTT.

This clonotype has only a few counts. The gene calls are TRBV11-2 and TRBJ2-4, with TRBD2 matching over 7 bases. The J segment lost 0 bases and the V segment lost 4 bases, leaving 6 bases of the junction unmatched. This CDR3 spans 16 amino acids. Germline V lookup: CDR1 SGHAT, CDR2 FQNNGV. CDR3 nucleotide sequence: TGTGCCAGCAGCTCCGGGAGGAGAGGAGCCAAAAACATTCAGTACTTC. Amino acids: CASSSGRRGAKNIQYF.

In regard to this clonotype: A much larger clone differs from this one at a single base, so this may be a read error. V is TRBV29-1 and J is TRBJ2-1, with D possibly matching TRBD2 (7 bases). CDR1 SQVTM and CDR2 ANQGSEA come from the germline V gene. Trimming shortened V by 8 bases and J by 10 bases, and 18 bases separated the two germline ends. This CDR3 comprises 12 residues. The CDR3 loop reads CSFLRGGSEQFF. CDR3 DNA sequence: TGCAGCTTTCTGAGGGGGGGATCGGAGCAGTTCTTC.